Following are 21 T cell receptor beta chains from one sample sequenced in a study of blood T cell repertoires in COVID-19. The data were produced by immunoSEQ multiplex PCR, yet TCRdb's version contains in-frame clones alone and is incomplete. The table lists about 120,000 clones, roughly three quarters of them singletons. What was sequenced was peripheral blood. All receptors come from a woman older than 75 with acute or convalescent COVID-19.

V gene TRBV9 combines with J gene TRBJ1-5, with 8 bases aligning to TRBD1. Trimming took 2 bases from V and 5 from J; bases not matched to a gene: 6. The CDR3 is made up of 15 amino acids. The V gene's germline CDR1 is SGDLS and CDR2 YYNGEE. As DNA, the CDR3 is TGTGCCAGCAGCGTCTCTGGGACAGGAGATCAGCCCCAGCATTTT. Encoded protein: CASSVSGTGDQPQHF.

The chain joins TRBV11-2 to TRBJ1-6, with D tentatively TRBD1 (6 bases). Germline assignment: CDR1 SGHAT and CDR2 FQNNGV. The CDR3 sequence is 13 residues long. V lost 0 bases, J lost 10 bases, and 7 bases lay in between. The chain's CDR3 is CASSLDRGSPLHF. The CDR3 bases are TGTGCCAGCAGCTTAGACAGGGGCTCACCCCTCCACTTT.

The chain recombines TRBV10-2 with TRBJ2-7; 7 bases are shared with TRBD2. V shed 6 bases and J 7 bases; nucleotides not matched to a gene: 9. Germline V CDR1 and CDR2: WSHSY, SAAADI. CDR3 size: 13 residues. CDR3 loop: CASRGRGSGEQYF. The CDR3, as DNA: TGCGCCAGCAGGGGGAGGGGCTCTGGGGAGCAGTACTTC.

V gene TRBV7-9 combines with J gene TRBJ2-7; 10 bases match TRBD1. Per germline, CDR1 SEHNR and CDR2 FQNEAQ (reference sequence). J lost 1 base, V lost 7 bases, and 7 bases had no gene match. This CDR3 has 15 residues. CDR3 protein: CASTPDRGLSYEQYF. The DNA for the CDR3 is TGTGCCAGCACCCCCGACAGGGGGCTATCCTACGAGCAGTACTTC.

The chain joins TRBV4-2 to TRBJ2-6, with 7 bases matching TRBD2. After removal of 4 bases from V and 0 bases from J, the junction contained 18 bases not matched to a gene. The CDR3 length is 21 residues. Germline CDR1 LGHNA, CDR2 YNFKEQ. The CDR3 spells CASSPKDDAGAVNSGANVLTF. CDR3 nucleotide sequence: TGTGCCAGCAGCCCCAAGGACGACGCGGGAGCTGTCAACTCTGGGGCCAACGTCCTGACTTTC.

This sequence joins TRBV5-1 and TRBJ2-1; D gene ambiguous. CDR1 and CDR2 from the germline V gene are SGHRS and YFSETQ. Trimming removed 1 base at V and 3 bases at J, with 14 bases between. This CDR3 spans 16 amino acids. CDR3 bases: TGCGCCAGCAGCTTGAACCTGCTAGATGGCTACAATGAGCAGTTCTTC. This gives the protein CASSLNLLDGYNEQFF. The variable domain in full, completed from reference TRBV5-1 and TRBJ2-1, reads KAGVTQTPRYLIKTRGQQVTLSCSPISGHRSVSWYQQTPGQGLQFLFEYFSETQRNKGNFPGRFSGRQFSNSRSEMNVSTLELGDSALYLCASSLNLLDGYNEQFFGPGTRLTVL.

In this sample, this clone turned up a few times. The J gene is TRBJ1-6, the V gene TRBV2, with TRBD1 identical over 7 bases. The CDR3 sequence is 14 residues long. Germline-derived CDR1 and CDR2 are SNHLY and FYNNEI. The J segment lost 14 bases and the V segment lost 2 bases, leaving 9 bases of the junction unmatched. CDR3 loop: CASSERQGTVSLHF. DNA for the CDR3: TGTGCCAGCAGTGAACGACAGGGTACGGTCTCCCTCCACTTT.

The chain couples TRBV30 to TRBJ2-4; D perhaps matches TRBD1 (5 bases). This CDR3 has 14 amino acids. V lost 2 bases and J lost 0, with 8 bases in between. Germline assignment: CDR1 GTSNPN and CDR2 SVGIG (reference sequence). CDR3 protein: CAWSTTVAKNIQYF. CDR3 coding DNA: TGTGCCTGGAGTACGACAGTAGCCAAAAACATTCAGTACTTC.

V usage is TRBV5-6 and J usage is TRBJ2-2; maybe TRBD1 (5 bases). CDR1 and CDR2 from the germline V gene are SGHDT and YYEEEE. Trimming shortened V by 3 bases and J by 8 bases, and 5 bases separated the two germline ends. This CDR3 is built from 11 residues. CDR3 sequence reads: CASSSGGELFF. Here the CDR3 DNA reads TGTGCCAGCAGCTCAGGGGGGGAGCTGTTTTTT.

The chain joins TRBV18 to TRBJ2-7; 9 positions match TRBD1. The CDR3 totals 16 residues. Germline values: CDR1 KGHSH, CDR2 LQKENI. Trimming removed 2 bases from V and 5 bases from J; junction bases left unmatched: 10. The CDR3 bases are TGTGCCAGCTCACCAGAACTCCCGGGACAGGGTAACGAGCAGTACTTC. Translated: CASSPELPGQGNEQYF.

V gene TRBV3-1 (or the pseudogene TRBV3-2) combines with J gene TRBJ2-1; 16 nucleotides match TRBD2. Per germline, CDR1 LGHDT and CDR2 YNNKEL (reference sequence). The CDR3 has 18 residues. Losses at the gene ends were 4 bases for V and 0 bases for J; bases not matched to a gene: 3. As DNA, the CDR3 is TGTGCCAGCAGCCTAGGGACTAGCGGGGGGGCCTCCTACAATGAGCAGTTCTTC. Its protein is CASSLGTSGGASYNEQFF.

There are a few counts of this clone. The chain joins TRBV5-8 to TRBJ2-1; 8 bases agree with TRBD2. This CDR3 spans 15 amino acids. Germline loops: CDR1 SGHTS, CDR2 YDEGEE. Trimming cost V 2 bases and J 5 bases; bases outside gene matches: 6. CDR3 residues: CASSLSGGLHNEQFF. Here the CDR3 DNA reads TGTGCCAGCAGCTTATCGGGAGGGCTCCACAATGAGCAGTTCTTC.

A few counts support this clone. V and J are TRBV27 and TRBJ1-1; tentatively, D is TRBD1 (5 bases). Looked up from germline, CDR1 is MNHEY and CDR2 is SMNVEV (reference sequence). The CDR3 is 15 residues long. V lost 0 bases, J lost 0 bases, and 8 bases lay in between. The CDR3 nucleotides read TGTGCCAGCAGTTTATCTAGGGGTTTGAACACTGAAGCTTTCTTT. Amino acids: CASSLSRGLNTEAFF.

The chain couples TRBV4-3 to TRBJ1-2; no firm D call. The CDR3 covers 12 residues. V dropped 3 bases and J dropped 5 bases, with 7 bases sitting between them. CDR1 is LGHNA and CDR2 is YSLEER in the germline V gene. CDR3 region: CASSHRNYGYTF. Here the CDR3 DNA reads TGCGCCAGCAGCCACAGAAATTATGGCTACACCTTC.

This clone has a handful of counts. This chain uses TRBV7-2 with TRBJ1-2, with TRBD1 as a possible D gene (6 bases). CDR1 and CDR2 from the germline V gene are SGHTA and FQGNSA. Trimming cost V 1 base and J 4 bases, with 10 bases left between them. The CDR3 sequence is 14 residues long. CDR3 amino acids: CASSLGGPGYGYTF. CDR3 bases: TGTGCCAGCAGCTTAGGGGGGCCGGGCTATGGCTACACCTTC. The variable domain in full, completed from reference TRBV7-2 and TRBJ1-2, reads GAGVSQSPSNKVTEKGKDVELRCDPISGHTALYWYRQSLGQGLEFLIYFQGNSAPDKSGLPSDRFSAERTGGSVSTLTIQRTQQEDSAVYLCASSLGGPGYGYTFGSGTRLTVV.

The CDR3 loop reads CASSLAGSDYGYTF. CDR3 sequence (DNA): TGTGCCAGCAGCTTGGCAGGGTCCGACTATGGCTACACCTTC. The V call is TRBV7-8, the J call TRBJ1-2; D is perhaps TRBD1 (5 bases). Per the germline V gene, CDR1 is SGHVS and CDR2 is FQNEAQ. V was pared by 3 bases and J by 3 bases, with 11 bases between. This CDR3 has 14 residues.

This chain connects TRBV18 to TRBJ1-2; tentatively, D is TRBD1 (5 bases). The germline V gene encodes CDR1 KGHSH and CDR2 LQKENI. This CDR3 is 14 amino acids long. V dropped 3 bases and J dropped 4 bases, with 12 bases sitting between them. The CDR3 bases are TGTGCCAGCTCACCCGGGGGGATTTCCTATGGCTACACCTTC. Encoded protein: CASSPGGISYGYTF.

V gene TRBV27 combines with J gene TRBJ2-2; 12 nucleotides match TRBD1. V was clipped by 7 bases and J by 0 bases; unmatched bases: 12. The CDR3 runs to 19 residues. Germline-derived CDR1 and CDR2 are MNHEY and SMNVEV (reference sequence). CDR3 residues: CASTAGTGGQPANTGELFF. The CDR3 DNA reads TGTGCCAGCACAGCCGGGACAGGGGGCCAACCCGCGAACACCGGGGAGCTGTTTTTT.

V is TRBV7-2 and J is TRBJ2-7; 7 bases line up with TRBD1. Germline CDR1 and CDR2: SGHTA and FQGNSA. The J segment lost 3 bases and the V segment lost 6 bases, leaving 5 bases of the junction unmatched. There are 13 residues in the CDR3. This chain's CDR3 is CASRLTGSYEQYF. The CDR3 DNA follows: TGTGCCAGCAGGTTGACAGGGAGCTACGAGCAGTACTTC.

The chain carries TRBV5-6 and TRBJ2-7; TRBD1 agrees at 7 bases. The length of the CDR3 is 15 residues. CDR1 is SGHDT, CDR2 YYEEEE, per germline. The V gene end was trimmed by 2 bases and the J gene end by 1 base; junction bases not matched to a gene: 6. CDR3 residues: CASSFRQGVSYEQYF. The CDR3 nucleotides read TGTGCCAGCAGCTTTCGGCAGGGGGTGTCCTACGAGCAGTACTTC.

The chain links TRBV19 to TRBJ1-2; a possible D gene is TRBD1 (5 bases). CDR1 and CDR2 from the germline V gene are LNHDA and SQIVND (reference sequence). The CDR3 has 13 amino acids. Deletions cut 5 bases from V and 4 bases from J, with 11 bases between. CDR3 DNA: TGTGCCAGTAGTGAACAGGTGGCCTATGGCTACACCTTC. Translated: CASSEQVAYGYTF.